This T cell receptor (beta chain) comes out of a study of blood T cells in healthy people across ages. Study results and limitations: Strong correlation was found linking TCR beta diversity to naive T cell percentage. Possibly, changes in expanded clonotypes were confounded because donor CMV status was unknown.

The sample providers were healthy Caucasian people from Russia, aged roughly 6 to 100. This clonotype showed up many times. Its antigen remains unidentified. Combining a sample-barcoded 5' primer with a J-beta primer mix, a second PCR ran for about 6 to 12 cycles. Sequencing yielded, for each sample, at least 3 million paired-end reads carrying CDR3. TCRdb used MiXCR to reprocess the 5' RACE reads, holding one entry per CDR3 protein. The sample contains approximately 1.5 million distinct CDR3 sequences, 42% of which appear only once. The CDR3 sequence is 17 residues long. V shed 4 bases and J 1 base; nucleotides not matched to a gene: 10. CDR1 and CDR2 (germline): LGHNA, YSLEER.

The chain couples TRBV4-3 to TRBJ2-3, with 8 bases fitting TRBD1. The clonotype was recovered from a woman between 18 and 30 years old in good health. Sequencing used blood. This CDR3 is CASSLLRTGSRTDTQYF. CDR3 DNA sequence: TGCGCCAGCAGCCTCCTCCGGACAGGGTCTCGCACAGATACGCAGTATTTT.